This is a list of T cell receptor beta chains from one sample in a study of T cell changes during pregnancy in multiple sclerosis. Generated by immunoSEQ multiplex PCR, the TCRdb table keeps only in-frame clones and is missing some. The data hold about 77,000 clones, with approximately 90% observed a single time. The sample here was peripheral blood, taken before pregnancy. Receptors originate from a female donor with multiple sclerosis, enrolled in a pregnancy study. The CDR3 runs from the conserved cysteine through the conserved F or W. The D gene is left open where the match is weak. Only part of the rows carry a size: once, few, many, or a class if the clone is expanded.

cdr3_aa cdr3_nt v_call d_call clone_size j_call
CASSPTGSGNTDTQYF TGTGCCAGCTCACCAACAGGGTCGGGAAACACAGATACGCAGTATTTT TRBV18 . . TRBJ2-3
CASSSRPGNSPLHF TGTGCCAGCAGCTCTCGACCGGGGAATTCACCCCTCCACTTT TRBV7-8 . . TRBJ1-6
CASSGYRVPNEQFF TGTGCCAGCAGCGGTTACAGGGTACCCAATGAGCAGTTCTTC TRBV9 . . TRBJ2-1
CASSLDRAPYEQYF TGCGCCAGCAGCTTAGACAGGGCCCCCTACGAGCAGTACTTC TRBV5-1 TRBD1 . TRBJ2-7
CASSLNSMNTEAFF TGCGCCAGCAGCTTGAATAGCATGAACACTGAAGCTTTCTTT TRBV5-1 . . TRBJ1-1
CASKPRDRDHYITTQPQHF TGTGCCAGTAAACCCCGGGACAGGGACCATTATATCACGACTCAGCCCCAGCATTTT TRBV19 TRBD1 . TRBJ1-5
CASSADTNTEAFF TGTGCCAGCAGTGCAGACACGAACACTGAAGCTTTCTTT TRBV2 . few TRBJ1-1
CASSLYFPSGGLYNEQFF TGCGCCAGCAGCTTGTATTTTCCTAGCGGGGGCCTATACAATGAGCAGTTCTTC TRBV5-1 TRBD2 . TRBJ2-1
CASRWWGQVNTEAFF TGTGCCAGCAGATGGTGGGGACAGGTGAACACTGAAGCTTTCTTT TRBV7-9 TRBD1 . TRBJ1-1
CASNQRGADEQFF TGTGCCAGCAACCAGCGGGGGGCCGATGAGCAGTTCTTC TRBV2 TRBD2 . TRBJ2-1
CASSQTSGSSYNEQFF TGTGCCAGCTCGCAGACTAGCGGAAGCTCCTACAATGAGCAGTTCTTC TRBV18 TRBD2 once TRBJ2-1
CASSQGQGAGTGELFF TGTGCCAGCAGCCAAGGACAGGGGGCAGGCACCGGGGAGCTGTTTTTT TRBV7-3 TRBD1 . TRBJ2-2
CASRTTGGDYGYTF TGTGCCAGCAGGACCACAGGGGGTGACTATGGCTACACCTTC TRBV6-1 TRBD1 . TRBJ1-2
CATNTGTAHQPQHF TGTGCCACCAACACCGGGACAGCGCATCAGCCCCAGCATTTT TRBV6-6 TRBD1 . TRBJ1-5
CASSLAQGSPDEQYF TGTGCCAGCAGCTTAGCACAGGGGTCCCCGGACGAGCAGTACTTC TRBV7-9 TRBD1 . TRBJ2-7
CASSWGRHTGELFF TGTGCCAGCAGCTGGGGCAGACACACCGGGGAGCTGTTTTTT TRBV7-9 . . TRBJ2-2
CASSYQGQSYEQYF TGTGCCAGCAGTTACCAGGGACAGAGCTACGAGCAGTACTTC TRBV6-5 TRBD1 . TRBJ2-7
CASSPRQAHQETQYF TGTGCCAGTAGCCCCCGACAGGCTCACCAAGAGACCCAGTACTTC TRBV19 . . TRBJ2-5
CASRIPGGGTTGELFF TGTGCCAGTAGGATCCCCGGGGGAGGGACCACCGGGGAGCTGTTTTTT TRBV19 TRBD2 . TRBJ2-2
CASSQEAGNTQYF TGCGCCAGCAGCCAAGAAGCGGGGAATACGCAGTATTTT TRBV4-3 TRBD2 . TRBJ2-3